The clone carrying this T cell receptor (beta chain) was observed many times. Antigen: not known. This record belongs to a study of CD8+CD57+ T cells in acquired aplastic anemia. Looking at the study overall: Yields of DNA that came from sorted CD4+ and CD8+ cells averaged roughly 3 ug. Healthy donor CD4+ cell samples had a mean of around 10 million reads.

The V gene lost 3 bases and the J gene lost 6 bases, with 18 bases spanning the gap. Germline values: CDR1 SGHNT, CDR2 YYREEE (reference sequence). The CDR3 totals 15 residues. Investigators profiled TCR beta VDJ and CDR3 from genomic DNA template. TCRdb analysed the reads with MiXCR anew, one entry per CDR3 protein. The data hold some 120,000 distinct CDR3 sequences, with over 45% observed a single time. Regarding the study as a whole: For CD8+ Simpson's diversity, patients and controls showed no significant difference.

The sequence derives from a human donor in good health, serving as a control. The sequencing input was sorted CD4+, CD8+, or CD8+CD57+ T cells (not recorded which) from PBMCs. The chain is built from TRBV5-4 and TRBJ1-2; the D is unclear. The CDR3 DNA reads as TGTGCCAGCAGCTCAATTACGGGCTTGGCGGATGGCTACACCTTC. Protein sequence: CASSSITGLADGYTF.